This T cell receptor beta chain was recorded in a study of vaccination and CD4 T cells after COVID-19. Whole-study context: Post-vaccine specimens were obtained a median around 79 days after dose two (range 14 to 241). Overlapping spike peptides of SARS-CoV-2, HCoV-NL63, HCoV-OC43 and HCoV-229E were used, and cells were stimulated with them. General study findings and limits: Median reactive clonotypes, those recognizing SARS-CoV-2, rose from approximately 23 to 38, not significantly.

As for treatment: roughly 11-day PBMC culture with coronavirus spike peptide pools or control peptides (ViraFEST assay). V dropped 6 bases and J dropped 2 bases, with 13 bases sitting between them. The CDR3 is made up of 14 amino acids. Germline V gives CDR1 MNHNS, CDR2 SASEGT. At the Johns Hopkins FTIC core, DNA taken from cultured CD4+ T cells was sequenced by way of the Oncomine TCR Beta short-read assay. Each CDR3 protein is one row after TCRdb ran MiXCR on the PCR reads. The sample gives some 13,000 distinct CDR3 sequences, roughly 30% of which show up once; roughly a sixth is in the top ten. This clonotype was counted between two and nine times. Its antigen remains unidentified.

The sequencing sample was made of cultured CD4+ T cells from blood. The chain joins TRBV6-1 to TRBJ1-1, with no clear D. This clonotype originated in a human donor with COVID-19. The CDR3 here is CASRITSINTEAFF. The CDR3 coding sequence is TGTGCCAGCAGGATCACTTCCATTAACACTGAAGCTTTCTTT.